These 18 T cell receptor beta chains came from one sample sequenced in a study of graft-versus-host responses after intestinal transplantation. Clones were sequenced by immunoSEQ multiplex PCR, and TCRdb holds only the in-frame ones, with some missing. The sample has 15,000 to 19,000 clones, 25% to 40% seen once. The input for sequencing was alloreactive CD4+ T cells from a mixed lymphocyte reaction culture, taken before intestinal transplant. Subset given: CFSE-low proliferating T cells sorted from roughly six-day pre-transplant mixed lymphocyte reaction (GvH or HvG direction). The receptors originated from a human patient who received an intestinal transplant.

V gene TRBV14 combines with J gene TRBJ2-4; D might be TRBD1 or TRBD2, each matching 6 bases. Deletions cut 3 bases from V and 3 bases from J, with 12 bases between. The V gene's germline CDR1 is SGHDN and CDR2 FVKESK. This CDR3 is 15 amino acids long. CDR3 residues: CASSHPRGGKNIQYF. For the CDR3, the DNA is TGTGCCAGCAGCCATCCCAGGGGAGGCAAAAACATTCAGTACTTC.

The rearrangement joins TRBV10-3 to TRBJ2-1, with 7 positions matching TRBD1. The CDR3 runs 14 residues. The germline V gene has CDR1 ENHRY and CDR2 SYGVKD. V was pared by 4 bases and J by 4 bases, with 4 bases of the junction left unmatched. CDR3 nucleotides: TGTGCCATCAGTGGACAGGGCTTATACAATGAGCAGTTCTTC. This codes for CAISGQGLYNEQFF.

V usage is TRBV6-5 and J usage is TRBJ2-7; D call uncertain. The CDR3 contains 11 residues. Trimming took off 10 bases at V and 2 bases at J, with 9 bases between the two ends. Germline lookup yields CDR1 MNHEY and CDR2 SVGAGI. The CDR3 DNA is TGTGCCACCAGGAGAGCCTACGAGCAGTACTTC. This sequence encodes CATRRAYEQYF.

CDR3 nucleotides: TGCGCCAGCAGCTTTAGCGGGGGGGCCGAAGAGACCCAGTACTTC. It is translated as CASSFSGGAEETQYF. V gene TRBV5-1 combines with J gene TRBJ2-5; 11 bases fit TRBD2. The V gene's germline CDR1 is SGHRS and CDR2 YFSETQ. Trimming cost V 2 bases and J 3 bases; bases outside gene matches: 3. The CDR3 loop spans 15 amino acids.

This clone occurred a few times. This chain links TRBV5-1 with TRBJ2-3, with TRBD2 matching over 13 bases. Trimming removed 3 bases from V and 0 bases from J; junction bases left unmatched: 1. The CDR3 has 16 amino acids. CDR1 and CDR2 from the germline V gene are SGHRS and YFSETQ. In DNA form, the CDR3 reads TGCGCCAGCAGCTGGGGACTAGCGGGAAGCACAGATACGCAGTATTTT. Its protein product is CASSWGLAGSTDTQYF.

The J gene is TRBJ2-7, the V gene TRBV12-5; D may match TRBD1 or TRBD2 (5 bases each). From germline, CDR1 is LGHNT and CDR2 FRNRAP. This CDR3 has 16 residues. The V end was cut by 2 bases, the J end by 2 bases, with 16 bases between. The CDR3 sequence is CASGLNLLRDPYEQYF. CDR3 nucleotides: TGTGCTAGTGGTTTGAACCTCCTCAGGGACCCCTACGAGCAGTACTTC.

V is TRBV5-6 and J is TRBJ2-7, with D perhaps being TRBD1 or TRBD2 (5 bases each). CDR1 is SGHDT and CDR2 is YYEEEE in the germline V gene. The CDR3 runs 16 residues. Trimming cost V 3 bases and J 3 bases, with 19 bases left between them. The CDR3 reads CASSSPGRTPNYEQYF. As DNA, the CDR3 is TGTGCCAGCAGCTCCCCGGGACGGACACCAAACTACGAGCAGTACTTC. Filled out from reference TRBV5-6 and TRBJ2-7, the complete variable domain reads DAGVTQSPTHLIKTRGQQVTLRCSPKSGHDTVSWYQQALGQGPQFIFQYYEEEERQRGNFPDRFSGHQFPNYSSELNVNALLLGDSALYLCASSSPGRTPNYEQYFGPGTRLTVT.

CDR3 nucleotide sequence: TGTGCCAGCAGTGACTCTGTGGGGGCGGCTTTCTTT. Translated, it gives CASSDSVGAAFF. The rearrangement links TRBV6-1 to TRBJ1-1; D may be TRBD1 (6 bases). CDR3 length equals 12 residues. Germline CDR1 MNHNS, CDR2 SASEGT. Trimming removed 3 bases at V and 11 bases at J, with 13 bases between.

In its sample, this clone is medium-sized. The chain uses TRBV10-3 and TRBJ1-5; TRBD1 aligns across 10 bases. Germline loops: CDR1 ENHRY, CDR2 SYGVKD. With V trimmed by 8 bases and J by 7 bases, 5 bases remained unmatched. The CDR3 has 13 residues. CDR3 sequence (DNA): TGTGCCATCGGGGACAGGGGAGAACAGCCCCAGCATTTT. This encodes CAIGDRGEQPQHF.

The chain carries TRBV7-2 and TRBJ1-1; 8 positions agree with TRBD1. This CDR3 region has 13 residues. CDR1 is SGHTA, CDR2 FQGNSA, per germline. The junction had 3 bases not matched to a gene; V was cut back by 5 bases and J by 4 bases. CDR3 DNA sequence: TGTGCCAGCAGCCAAGACAGGGGCACTGAAGCTTTCTTT. The encoded protein is CASSQDRGTEAFF.

Only a few counts were recorded for this clone. The chain carries TRBV6-6 and TRBJ2-5; D ambiguous. Germline V gene lookup returns CDR1 MNHNY and CDR2 SVGAGI (reference sequence). The CDR3 sequence is 12 residues long. Trimming shortened V by 5 bases and J by 4 bases, and 8 bases separated the two germline ends. The CDR3 here is CASSRRRETQYF. In DNA form, the CDR3 reads TGTGCCAGCAGTCGACGCAGAGAGACCCAGTACTTC.

This clone is labeled medium-sized. J is TRBJ1-5 and V is TRBV6-5; unclear D gene. This CDR3 comprises 11 residues. Germline V gene sequence: CDR1 MNHEY, CDR2 SVGAGI. Trimming stripped 6 bases from V and 5 bases from J, with 5 bases between. The CDR3 DNA follows: TGTGCCAGCAGGGGTTATCAGCCCCAGCATTTT. This sequence encodes CASRGYQPQHF.

The chain joins TRBV7-9 to TRBJ2-7; 9 bases are a match to TRBD1. CDR1 and CDR2 (germline): SEHNR, FQNEAQ (reference sequence). J gave up 4 bases and V 5 bases, and 6 bases lay outside the gene matches. CDR3 size: 14 residues. DNA of the CDR3: TGTGCCAGCAGCCCCTCGGGACAGGGTTACGAGCAGTACTTC. Residues: CASSPSGQGYEQYF.

Only a few counts were recorded for this clone. The rearrangement joins TRBV2 to TRBJ2-7; 7 bases fit TRBD2. The CDR3 has 14 amino acids. V shed 4 bases, J shed 2 bases, and the junction held 5 bases outside the gene matches. CDR1 is SNHLY and CDR2 is FYNNEI in the germline V gene. The CDR3 DNA reads TGTGCCAGCAGTGGCGGCGGGGGAGCCTACGAGCAGTACTTC. It encodes CASSGGGGAYEQYF. The complete variable domain, with remaining parts taken from reference TRBV2 and TRBJ2-7, reads EPEVTQTPSHQVTQMGQEVILRCVPISNHLYFYWYRQILGQKVEFLVSFYNNEISEKSEIFDDQFSVERPDGSNFTLKIRSTKLEDSAMYFCASSGGGGAYEQYFGPGTRLTVT.

The CDR3 loop reads CASSLFAGGYNEQFF. The CDR3 DNA sequence: TGTGCCAGCAGCTTATTCGCGGGGGGGTACAATGAGCAGTTCTTC. This sequence joins TRBV11-2 and TRBJ2-1; 9 bases align to TRBD2. CDR3 length equals 15 residues. In germline, CDR1 is SGHAT, CDR2 FQNNGV. The ends lost 2 bases at V and 4 bases at J; junction bases unmatched: 3.

This chain uses TRBV19 with TRBJ2-7; perhaps TRBD1 as D (5 bases). There are 15 residues in the CDR3. The V end was cut by 1 base, the J end by 3 bases, with 13 bases between. Germline V gene data show CDR1 as LNHDA and CDR2 as SQIVND (reference sequence). In DNA form, the CDR3 reads TGTGCCAGTAGTATAGGTTCTGGACACCGCTACGAGCAGTACTTC. It codes for CASSIGSGHRYEQYF.

V gene TRBV6-6 combines with J gene TRBJ1-3; D gene ambiguous. V lost 5 bases and J 3 bases, leaving 17 bases between the germline ends. Germline values: CDR1 MNHNY, CDR2 SVGAGI (reference sequence). This CDR3 region has 16 residues. CDR3 sequence (DNA): TGTGCCAGCAGTCCACAACGGCTGAGGGATGGAAACACCATATATTTT. It is translated as CASSPQRLRDGNTIYF.

This clone has more than one count but fewer than ten. One junction end disagrees with the germline gene, perhaps due to a read error. The rearrangement joins TRBV4-1 to TRBJ2-4; possibly TRBD2 for D (6 bases). The length of the CDR3 is 16 residues. Germline values: CDR1 MGHRA, CDR2 YSYEKL. The chain's CDR3 is CASSRSRDFTKNIQYF. For the CDR3, the DNA is TGTGCCAGCAGCCGGAGCCGGGACTTCACCAAAAACATTCAGTACTTC.